These 12 T cell receptor beta chains came from one sample sequenced in a study of blood T cells in healthy people across ages. The use of a sample-barcoded 5' primer and a J-beta primer mix characterized a second PCR of about 6 to 11 cycles. TCRdb independently ran MiXCR on the 5' RACE reads; one entry per CDR3 protein. The data show about 650,000 distinct CDR3 sequences, with about 30% seen just once and approximately 15% held by the top ten. The sequenced material came from blood. The receptors derive from a woman of 80 years or more in good health.

This clonotype was counted ten times or more. The chain joins TRBV4-2 to TRBJ1-6; 7 nucleotides line up with TRBD1. The CDR3 totals 15 residues. Losses at the gene ends were 4 bases for V and 7 bases for J; bases not matched to a gene: 7. From germline, CDR1 is LGHNA and CDR2 YNFKEQ. The CDR3 sequence: CASSRETGTNSPLHF. The DNA of the CDR3 is TGTGCCAGCAGCCGAGAGACAGGGACCAATTCACCCCTCCACTTT.

The chain has TRBV6-6 and TRBJ2-5, with D possibly TRBD1 on 6 matching bases. CDR3 length: 14 residues. V was clipped by 7 bases and J by 5 bases, with 17 bases between them. The V gene's germline CDR1 is MNHNY and CDR2 SVGAGI (reference sequence). This CDR3 reads CASTTGFEVETQYF. The CDR3 nucleotides are TGTGCCAGCACTACAGGGTTTGAGGTGGAGACCCAGTACTTC.

About this clonotype: A read error may be the cause here, since a much bigger clone is one base away. V and J are TRBV6-5 and TRBJ2-5, with D hard to call. This CDR3 region has 12 residues. Germline-derived CDR1 and CDR2 are MNHEY and SVGAGI. Written as DNA, the CDR3 is TGTGCCAGCCGCTCGGTGGAAGAGATCCAGTACTTC. This codes for CASRSVEEIQYF.

The genes are TRBV9 and TRBJ1-6; TRBD1 matches 7 bases. This CDR3 has 13 residues. With V trimmed by 2 bases and J by 8 bases, 1 base remained unmatched. Germline CDR1 and CDR2: SGDLS and YYNGEE. The CDR3 sequence is CASSVTGDSPLHF. The CDR3 coding sequence is TGTGCCAGCAGCGTTACAGGGGATTCACCCCTCCACTTT.

This clonotype was recorded once. The rearrangement uses TRBV20-1 and TRBJ2-1, with 9 bases that match TRBD2. The CDR3 runs 15 residues. CDR1 DFQATT and CDR2 SNEGSKA come from the germline V gene (reference sequence). V dropped 6 bases and J dropped 6; count of bases not matched to a gene: 12. The CDR3 region is CSANRPSGALNEQFF. The CDR3 coding sequence is TGCAGTGCCAACCGCCCTAGCGGGGCTCTCAATGAGCAGTTCTTC.

In this sample, this clonotype turned up a few times. V is TRBV10-3 and J is TRBJ1-1, with D tentatively TRBD1 (5 bases). V shed 8 bases and J shed 1 base, with 8 bases lying between them. This CDR3 comprises 12 residues. Looked up from germline, CDR1 is ENHRY and CDR2 is SYGVKD. The CDR3 region has the DNA TGTGCCATCGGGGACCCGAACACTGAAGCTTTCTTT. Protein product: CAIGDPNTEAFF.

A note on this clonotype: One base away lies a much larger clone, so this may be a sequencing read error. The V gene is TRBV7-2, the J gene TRBJ2-7; D call uncertain. The tail of the sequence fits TRBJ2-5 better, so the J call may be wrong. The CDR3 contains 13 residues. Germline loops: CDR1 SGHTA, CDR2 FQGNSA. The CDR3 is CVSSLDGLETQYF. The CDR3 DNA reads TGTGTCAGCAGCTTAGACGGCCTAGAGACCCAGTACTTC.

This rearrangement joins TRBV6-6 to TRBJ2-1; 7 bases are shared with TRBD1. The CDR3 totals 14 residues. Germline CDR1 and CDR2: MNHNY and SVGAGI (reference sequence). Trimming removed 6 bases from V and 3 bases from J; junction bases left unmatched: 5. The CDR3 coding sequence is TGTGCCAGCAGATCCGGGACAGACTACAATGAGCAGTTCTTC. This codes for CASRSGTDYNEQFF.

Many counts were recorded for this clonotype. This chain connects TRBV28 to TRBJ2-7; 9 nucleotides line up with TRBD1. Germline lookup yields CDR1 MDHEN and CDR2 SYDVKM. There are 15 residues in the CDR3. The ends lost 5 bases at V and 2 bases at J; junction bases unmatched: 7. Here the CDR3 DNA reads TGTGCCAGCAGTACCGGGACAGGGAGACCCTACGAGCAGTACTTC. Amino acids: CASSTGTGRPYEQYF. The full variable domain, completed using reference TRBV28 and TRBJ2-7, is DVKVTQSSRYLVKRTGEKVFLECVQDMDHENMFWYRQDPGLGLRLIYFSYDVKMKEKGDIPEGYSVSREKKERFSLILESASTNQTSMYLCASSTGTGRPYEQYFGPGTRLTVT.

This clonotype was detected many times. The J gene is TRBJ1-2, the V gene TRBV7-9; D gene ambiguous. The CDR3 spans 12 residues. Trimming pared 3 bases from V and 4 bases from J, leaving 6 bases between. Germline CDR1 and CDR2: SEHNR and FQNEAQ (reference sequence). The CDR3 DNA reads TGTGCCAGCAGCTTCGGCAGCTATGGCTACACCTTC. Translation: CASSFGSYGYTF. Supplemented by reference TRBV7-9 and TRBJ1-2, the full variable domain reads DTGVSQNPRHKITKRGQNVTFRCDPISEHNRLYWYRQTLGQGPEFLTYFQNEAQLEKSRLLSDRFSAERPKGSFSTLEIQRTEQGDSAMYLCASSFGSYGYTFGSGTRLTVV.

The sample holds many counts of this clonotype. This chain links TRBV29-1 with TRBJ1-2; 8 bases are shared with TRBD1. The germline V gene has CDR1 SQVTM and CDR2 ANQGSEA. This CDR3 has 16 residues. V gave up 7 bases and J gave up 10 bases; unmatched junction bases: 23. The CDR3 loop reads CSANGRRGQGVVDYTF. The DNA for the CDR3 is TGCAGCGCCAATGGCCGCCGTGGACAGGGAGTAGTAGACTACACCTTC.

There are many counts of this clonotype. The rearrangement joins TRBV5-1 to TRBJ2-1, with TRBD1 matching 7 bases. Trimming took 2 bases from V and 3 from J; bases not matched to a gene: 5. From germline, CDR1 is SGHRS and CDR2 YFSETQ. The CDR3 loop spans 15 amino acids. The CDR3: CASSFRGGRYNEQFF. CDR3 nucleotide sequence: TGCGCCAGCAGCTTTCGAGGGGGCCGCTACAATGAGCAGTTCTTC.